This T cell receptor (beta chain) was found in a study of OX40 agonist ivuxolimab in advanced cancers. Using immunoSEQ multiplex PCR, the repertoire was profiled, and TCRdb retains in-frame clones only, with some absent. This table holds roughly 70,000 clones, approximately 80% found once. Autoimmune disease history or systemic immunosuppression was exclusionary. Blood sampling took place at baseline, cycle 4 day 1, and cycle 7 day 1. CDR3 length: 15 amino acids. V was shortened by 5 bases and J by 5 bases, with 15 bases between the two germline ends. Germline V gene sequence: CDR1 SEHNR, CDR2 FQNEAQ (reference sequence).

Sequencing used CD4+ or CD8+ T cells sorted from blood, obtained in a trial of the OX40 agonist ivuxolimab. The chain employs TRBV7-9 and TRBJ1-4; D is undetermined. This receptor was identified in an adult with an advanced solid tumor such as melanoma, head and neck, liver or kidney cancer. The CDR3 nucleotides are TGTGCCAGCAGCCCCGCGCAAACAGACAATGAAAAACTGTTTTTT. It codes for CASSPAQTDNEKLFF.